The 27 T cell receptor beta chains presented below share a single source sample, sequenced in a study of blood T cell repertoires in COVID-19. Some clones are missing from TCRdb's copy, which holds only in-frame ones; the method was immunoSEQ multiplex PCR. Found here are under 450,000 clones, more than 75% of them singletons; the top ten hold around 3%. Material: PBMCs or T cells enriched from blood (not recorded which). These receptors originate from a woman in her twenties or thirties who had recovered from COVID-19.

The chain carries TRBV30 and TRBJ1-2; the D gene is possibly TRBD1 (6 bases). The CDR3 extends over 15 amino acids. The germline CDR1 and CDR2 sequences are GTSNPN and SVGIG (reference sequence). V was cut by 0 bases and J by 4 bases, with 15 bases left in between. CDR3 loop: CAWSVPGHSGYGYTF. The CDR3 coding sequence is TGTGCCTGGAGTGTTCCGGGACATTCGGGCTATGGCTACACCTTC.

The V gene is TRBV5-5, the J gene TRBJ1-5; D might be TRBD1 (6 bases). The CDR3 is 15 amino acids. Deletions cut 1 base from V and 7 bases from J, with 15 bases between. Per germline, CDR1 SGHKS and CDR2 YYEKEE (reference sequence). CDR3 DNA sequence: TGTGCCAGCAGCTTGTTTAGGGGGAAGGGGCAGCCCCAGCATTTT. Its translation is CASSLFRGKGQPQHF.

This chain connects TRBV19 to TRBJ1-4, with D tentatively TRBD1 (6 bases). CDR1 is LNHDA and CDR2 is SQIVND in the germline V gene (reference sequence). V lost 6 bases, J lost 7 bases, and 15 bases lay in between. The CDR3 contains 14 residues. The CDR3 DNA reads TGTGCCAGTAGAACAGGGCGAGCTACTGAAAAACTGTTTTTT. It is translated as CASRTGRATEKLFF.

The rearrangement joins TRBV5-1 to TRBJ2-5, with 10 nucleotides matching TRBD2. Germline values: CDR1 SGHRS, CDR2 YFSETQ. The CDR3 covers 15 residues. V was pared by 0 bases and J by 3 bases, with 2 bases of the junction left unmatched. CDR3 region: CASSLALAGEETQYF. CDR3 nucleotide sequence: TGCGCCAGCAGCTTGGCCCTAGCGGGAGAAGAGACCCAGTACTTC.

This chain connects TRBV28 to TRBJ2-7; possibly TRBD2 for D (6 bases). The CDR3 sequence is 14 residues long. V lost 6 bases and J lost 1, with 13 bases in between. Per germline, CDR1 MDHEN and CDR2 SYDVKM. The CDR3 loop reads CASSMGGRSYEQYF. Here the CDR3 DNA reads TGTGCCAGCAGCATGGGAGGTCGTTCCTACGAGCAGTACTTC.

Regarding this clone: One junction end disagrees with the germline gene, perhaps due to a read error. Here the CDR3 DNA reads TGTGCCAGCAGCCAAGAGGTGGGGGCTCTGGGGTCCTTT. Translating gives CASSQEVGALGSF. The rearrangement joins TRBV3-1 (or the pseudogene TRBV3-2) to TRBJ1-1, with D perhaps matching TRBD1 (6 bases). Germline loops: CDR1 LGHDT, CDR2 YNNKEL (reference sequence). The CDR3 is 13 amino acids.

This rearrangement joins TRBV7-9 to TRBJ2-7, with D possibly matching TRBD2 (7 bases). The germline gives CDR1 SEHNR, CDR2 FQNEAQ (reference sequence). The germline V and J ends were trimmed by 4 bases and 0 bases, with 16 bases remaining between them. The CDR3 has 16 residues. The CDR3 DNA is TGTGCCAGCAGCTCTCTAGGGGGGGCGGCCTCCTACGAGCAGTACTTC. Its translation: CASSSLGGAASYEQYF.

This sequence joins TRBV11-2 and TRBJ2-3; TRBD1 matches 8 bases. The CDR3 is 16 amino acids. The V segment lost 5 bases and the J segment 0 bases; nucleotides outside the gene matches: 7. Germline V CDR1 and CDR2: SGHAT, FQNNGV. Here the CDR3 reads CASSTGTGASTDTQYF. The CDR3 bases are TGTGCCAGCAGCACCGGGACAGGTGCTAGCACAGATACGCAGTATTTT.

V is TRBV2 and J is TRBJ2-3; weak D call: TRBD2 (5 bases). V shed 7 bases and J shed 3 bases, with 17 bases lying between them. CDR1 and CDR2 from the germline V gene are SNHLY and FYNNEI. CDR3 length equals 15 residues. The DNA of the CDR3 is TGTGCCAGCACTCGACCGGCCGGCGGGACAGATACGCAGTATTTT. Encoded protein: CASTRPAGGTDTQYF.

The V call is TRBV2, the J call TRBJ1-2; 7 bases fit TRBD1. The CDR3 consists of 12 residues. From germline, CDR1 is SNHLY and CDR2 FYNNEI. V gave up 8 bases and J gave up 5 bases; unmatched junction bases: 5. CDR3 DNA sequence: TGTGCCAGCGACAGGGAGCCATATGGCTACACCTTC. Protein: CASDREPYGYTF.

The gene calls are TRBV7-8 and TRBJ2-1, with 9 bases lining up with TRBD2. CDR3 length: 16 amino acids. The V and J ends lost 5 bases and 0 bases, in that order; junction bases with no gene match: 5. Germline CDR1 SGHVS, CDR2 FQNEAQ. The chain's CDR3 is CASSLPAGGSYNEQFF. The CDR3 DNA sequence: TGTGCCAGCAGCCTCCCAGCGGGAGGCTCCTACAATGAGCAGTTCTTC.

The V call is TRBV13, the J call TRBJ2-7; TRBD2 matches at 7 bases. Germline lookup yields CDR1 PRHDT and CDR2 FYEKMQ (reference sequence). This CDR3 comprises 18 residues. The ends lost 4 bases at V and 0 bases at J; junction bases unmatched: 15. CDR3 DNA sequence: TGTGCCAGCAGCTCCCGGGACGGGGACTACAGCAGCTCCTACGAGCAGTACTTC. It codes for CASSSRDGDYSSSYEQYF.

This clone was seen once. This chain links TRBV27 with TRBJ2-1; 7 bases map to TRBD1. The V gene's germline CDR1 is MNHEY and CDR2 SMNVEV (reference sequence). The CDR3 covers 15 residues. Trimming removed 1 base from V and 5 bases from J; junction bases left unmatched: 5. This chain's CDR3 is CASSLFTGAHNEQFF. As DNA, the CDR3 is TGTGCCAGCAGTTTATTTACAGGGGCCCACAATGAGCAGTTCTTC.

The V and J genes are TRBV27 and TRBJ2-1; 9 positions agree with TRBD2. Germline assignment: CDR1 MNHEY and CDR2 SMNVEV (reference sequence). The CDR3 is 13 residues long. V was clipped by 7 bases and J by 7 bases; unmatched bases: 5. The CDR3 nucleotides read TGTGCCAGCATGGGACTAGCTCGTAATGAGCAGTTCTTC. It codes for CASMGLARNEQFF.

The chain links TRBV7-3 to TRBJ1-1; 8 nucleotides align to TRBD1. This CDR3 has 13 residues. Looked up from germline, CDR1 is SGHTA and CDR2 is FQGTGA. The trim removed 2 bases at V and 8 bases at J, leaving 4 bases unmatched. CDR3 amino acids: CASSLGHRGEAFF. The DNA of the CDR3 is TGTGCCAGCAGCTTAGGTCACAGGGGGGAAGCTTTCTTT. Based on the CDR3 plus reference TRBV7-3 and TRBJ1-1, the full variable domain is GAGVSQTPSNKVTEKGKYVELRCDPISGHTALYWYRQSLGQGPEFLIYFQGTGAADDSGLPNDRFFAVRPEGSVSTLKIQRTERGDSAVYLCASSLGHRGEAFFGQGTRLTVV.

The chain employs TRBV28 and TRBJ1-2; 11 bases align to TRBD1. The CDR3 contains 14 residues. Germline CDR1 MDHEN, CDR2 SYDVKM. After removal of 4 bases from V and 8 bases from J, the junction contained 6 bases not matched to a gene. Here the CDR3 DNA reads TGTGCCAGCAGTTCACCGGGACAGGGGGACGGCTACACCTTC. Translation gives CASSSPGQGDGYTF.

V usage is TRBV29-1 and J usage is TRBJ1-2; perhaps TRBD1 as D (6 bases). The CDR3 sequence is 14 residues long. The germline V gene encodes CDR1 SQVTM and CDR2 ANQGSEA. Trimming shortened V by 4 bases and J by 3 bases, and 15 bases separated the two germline ends. This chain's CDR3 is CSVVTRGEDYGYTF. The CDR3 nucleotides read TGCAGCGTTGTGACCAGGGGAGAGGACTATGGCTACACCTTC.

V gene TRBV6-1 combines with J gene TRBJ1-6, with D uncertain. In germline, CDR1 is MNHNS, CDR2 SASEGT. V dropped 3 bases and J dropped 10 bases, with 16 bases sitting between them. The CDR3 length is 15 residues. DNA for the CDR3: TGTGCCAGCAGTGATATGGAGGAAGCTAGCTCACCCCTCCACTTT. It yields the protein CASSDMEEASSPLHF.

This clone has only a few counts. The rearrangement joins TRBV5-1 to TRBJ1-1; tentative D call: TRBD1 (5 bases). The CDR3 extends over 15 amino acids. CDR1 and CDR2 (germline): SGHRS, YFSETQ. V was trimmed by 4 bases and J by 1 base, leaving 14 bases between them. CDR3 DNA sequence: TGCGCCAGCAGCGTACGGGGGTCCTGGAACACTGAAGCTTTCTTT. Translated: CASSVRGSWNTEAFF. Complete variable domain (other parts from reference TRBV5-1 and TRBJ1-1): KAGVTQTPRYLIKTRGQQVTLSCSPISGHRSVSWYQQTPGQGLQFLFEYFSETQRNKGNFPGRFSGRQFSNSRSEMNVSTLELGDSALYLCASSVRGSWNTEAFFGQGTRLTVV.

Only a few counts were recorded for this clone. The V and J genes are TRBV19 and TRBJ1-5; the match to TRBD1 covers 7 bases. CDR1 is LNHDA and CDR2 is SQIVND in the germline V gene (reference sequence). The V segment lost 5 bases and the J segment 0 bases; nucleotides outside the gene matches: 16. The CDR3 runs to 19 residues. The CDR3 coding sequence is TGTGCCAGTAGTCCGTTACAGGGGCAGGGAAGAGGTAGCAATCAGCCCCAGCATTTT. Protein: CASSPLQGQGRGSNQPQHF.

This clone was seen a handful of times. The gene calls are TRBV27 and TRBJ1-5; D ambiguous. The CDR3 length is 14 residues. CDR1 and CDR2 from the germline V gene are MNHEY and SMNVEV (reference sequence). Trimming removed 2 bases from V and 6 bases from J, with 11 bases in between. The CDR3, as DNA: TGTGCCAGCAGTTTAGTAAAGGGAGGTCAGCCCCAGCATTTT. Its protein is CASSLVKGGQPQHF.

This chain joins TRBV2 and TRBJ1-5, with D possibly matching TRBD1 (5 bases). The length of the CDR3 is 14 residues. Germline V gene lookup returns CDR1 SNHLY and CDR2 FYNNEI. Trimming pared 5 bases from V and 3 bases from J, leaving 11 bases between. The CDR3 protein is CASSRQFDNQPQHF. The DNA for the CDR3 is TGTGCCAGCAGTCGACAGTTCGACAATCAGCCCCAGCATTTT. Full variable domain (remainder filled in from reference TRBV2 and TRBJ1-5): EPEVTQTPSHQVTQMGQEVILRCVPISNHLYFYWYRQILGQKVEFLVSFYNNEISEKSEIFDDQFSVERPDGSNFTLKIRSTKLEDSAMYFCASSRQFDNQPQHFGDGTRLSIL.

The J gene is TRBJ1-3, the V gene TRBV7-9; D is possibly TRBD1 (5 bases). The CDR3 sequence is 14 residues long. From germline, CDR1 is SEHNR and CDR2 FQNEAQ (reference sequence). Between the trimmed V and J ends, which lost 7 bases and 4 bases, there was a span of 14 bases. As DNA, the CDR3 is TGTGCCAGCAACCATGGGGGGGAAGGAAACACCATATATTTT. Protein product: CASNHGGEGNTIYF.

The rearrangement joins TRBV11-2 to TRBJ2-2; D ambiguous. This CDR3 is 14 amino acids long. In germline, CDR1 is SGHAT, CDR2 FQNNGV. Trimming took 2 bases from V and 4 from J, leaving 8 bases between them. CDR3 sequence (DNA): TGTGCCAGCAGCTTAAACCGGGTCACCGGGGAGCTGTTTTTT. It encodes CASSLNRVTGELFF.

The chain recombines TRBV28 with TRBJ1-2; D is uncertain. The germline V gene encodes CDR1 MDHEN and CDR2 SYDVKM. V was pared by 6 bases and J by 1 base, with 6 bases between. CDR3 length equals 12 residues. CDR3 DNA sequence: TGTGCCAGCAGCCTAAATAACTATGGCTACACCTTC. Its protein is CASSLNNYGYTF.

The gene calls are TRBV7-9 and TRBJ2-1; the match to TRBD2 covers 14 bases. CDR1 is SEHNR, CDR2 FQNEAQ, per germline (reference sequence). This CDR3 is built from 16 residues. V lost 3 bases, J lost 7 bases, and 5 bases stayed unmatched. The CDR3 sequence: CASSFGTSGGRNEQFF. The CDR3 DNA sequence: TGTGCCAGCAGCTTTGGGACTAGCGGGGGAAGGAATGAGCAGTTCTTC.

The chain links TRBV28 to TRBJ1-1; D is undetermined. Trimming took off 4 bases at V and 4 bases at J, with 16 bases between the two ends. This CDR3 has 15 residues. Germline V CDR1 and CDR2: MDHEN, SYDVKM. The CDR3 spells CASSSPKGLFTEAFF. The CDR3 DNA reads as TGTGCCAGCAGTTCACCAAAAGGACTGTTCACTGAAGCTTTCTTT. The full variable domain, with the rest looked up from reference TRBV28 and TRBJ1-1, is DVKVTQSSRYLVKRTGEKVFLECVQDMDHENMFWYRQDPGLGLRLIYFSYDVKMKEKGDIPEGYSVSREKKERFSLILESASTNQTSMYLCASSSPKGLFTEAFFGQGTRLTVV.